These 8 T cell receptor beta chains originate from one sample sequenced in a study of blood T cell repertoires in COVID-19. Method: immunoSEQ multiplex PCR; TCRdb's copy keeps in-frame clones and lacks some. The data show over 150,000 clones, 85% to 90% seen once. Input material: PBMCs or T cells enriched from blood (not recorded which). Every receptor here comes from a man aged 35-49 years who had recovered from COVID-19.

Only a few counts were recorded for this clone. V usage is TRBV6-5 and J usage is TRBJ1-2, with TRBD1 as a possible D gene (5 bases). V was pared by 7 bases and J by 4 bases, with 16 bases between. Germline CDR1 MNHEY, CDR2 SVGAGI. The CDR3 extends over 14 amino acids. The CDR3 nucleotides are TGTGCCAGCACTAAGACAGTGAGCTCCTATGGCTACACCTTC. Translating gives CASTKTVSSYGYTF.

The genes are TRBV5-6 and TRBJ1-1, with D unclear. The CDR3 spans 15 residues. With 4 bases removed from V and 1 base from J, the gap between germline ends came to 14 bases. Per the germline V gene, CDR1 is SGHDT and CDR2 is YYEEEE. As DNA, the CDR3 is TGTGCCAGCAGCCTGCCAGGCGTGTCGAACACTGAAGCTTTCTTT. It encodes CASSLPGVSNTEAFF. Combining the CDR3 with reference TRBV5-6 and TRBJ1-1 gives the whole variable domain DAGVTQSPTHLIKTRGQQVTLRCSPKSGHDTVSWYQQALGQGPQFIFQYYEEEERQRGNFPDRFSGHQFPNYSSELNVNALLLGDSALYLCASSLPGVSNTEAFFGQGTRLTVV.

This clone was found once. In nucleotides, the CDR3 is TGCAGCGTTGACGCGGGCGTATACAATGAGCAGTTCTTC. Translated: CSVDAGVYNEQFF. The V and J genes are TRBV29-1 and TRBJ2-1; tentatively, D is TRBD2 (5 bases). V was cut by 3 bases and J by 4 bases, with 10 bases left in between. Germline V gives CDR1 SQVTM, CDR2 ANQGSEA. The CDR3 contains 13 residues.

V is TRBV13 and J is TRBJ1-2; D unresolved. V was pared by 0 bases and J by 4 bases, with 15 bases between. The CDR3 length is 16 residues. Germline values: CDR1 PRHDT, CDR2 FYEKMQ (reference sequence). This chain's CDR3 is CASSLGSGEGGYGYTF. DNA for the CDR3: TGTGCCAGCAGCTTAGGCAGCGGGGAGGGAGGCTATGGCTACACCTTC.

The chain has TRBV18 and TRBJ1-1, with 9 bases matching TRBD1. Germline loops: CDR1 KGHSH, CDR2 LQKENI. V dropped 2 bases and J dropped 5; count of bases not matched to a gene: 3. This CDR3 contains 14 residues. The DNA of the CDR3 is TGTGCCAGCTCACCAGCGACAGGGGGTACTGAAGCTTTCTTT. Its translation is CASSPATGGTEAFF.

The chain employs TRBV5-6 and TRBJ1-2, with a tentative D call TRBD1 (5 bases). Trimming cost V 3 bases and J 4 bases, with 13 bases left between them. Germline V gene sequence: CDR1 SGHDT, CDR2 YYEEEE. The CDR3 has 14 amino acids. The CDR3 nucleotides are TGTGCCAGCAGCTACGCCCGGGGGACCTATGGCTACACCTTC. It yields the protein CASSYARGTYGYTF.

The chain carries TRBV5-1 and TRBJ2-7, with 9 bases fitting TRBD1. Losses at the gene ends were 4 bases for V and 8 bases for J; bases not matched to a gene: 10. Per the germline V gene, CDR1 is SGHRS and CDR2 is YFSETQ. The CDR3 spans 14 residues. The CDR3 here is CASSTGTGLIKQYF. The CDR3 DNA follows: TGCGCCAGCAGCACCGGGACAGGGTTGATAAAGCAGTACTTC.

The gene calls are TRBV15 and TRBJ2-3, with D maybe TRBD2 (5 bases). This CDR3 is 17 amino acids long. The germline V gene has CDR1 LNHNV and CDR2 YYDKDF (reference sequence). V lost 3 bases to trimming and J lost 2 bases, with 18 bases between them. This chain's CDR3 is CATSRRSSSGNTDTQYF. The CDR3 DNA sequence: TGTGCCACCAGCAGGCGATCATCATCGGGGAACACAGATACGCAGTATTTT.